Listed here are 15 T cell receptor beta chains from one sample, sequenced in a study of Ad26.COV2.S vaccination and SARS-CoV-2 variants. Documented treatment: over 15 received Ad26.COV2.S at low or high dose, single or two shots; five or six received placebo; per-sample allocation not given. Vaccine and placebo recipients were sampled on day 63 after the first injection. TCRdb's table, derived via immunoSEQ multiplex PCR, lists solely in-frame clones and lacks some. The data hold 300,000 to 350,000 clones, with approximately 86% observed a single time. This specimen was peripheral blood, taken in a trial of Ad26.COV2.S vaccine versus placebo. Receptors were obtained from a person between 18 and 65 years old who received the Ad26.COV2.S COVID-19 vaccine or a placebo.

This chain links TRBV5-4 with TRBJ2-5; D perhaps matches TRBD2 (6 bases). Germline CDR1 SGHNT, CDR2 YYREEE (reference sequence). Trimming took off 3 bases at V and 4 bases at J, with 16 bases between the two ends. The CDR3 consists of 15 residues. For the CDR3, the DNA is TGTGCCAGCAGCTCCAGATATAAGGAGGGAGAGACCCAGTACTTC. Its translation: CASSSRYKEGETQYF.

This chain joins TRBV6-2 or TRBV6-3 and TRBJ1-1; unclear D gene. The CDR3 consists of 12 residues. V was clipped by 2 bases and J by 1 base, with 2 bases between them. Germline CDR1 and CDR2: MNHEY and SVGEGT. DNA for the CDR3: TGTGCCAGCAGTTACAGGAACACTGAAGCTTTCTTT. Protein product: CASSYRNTEAFF.

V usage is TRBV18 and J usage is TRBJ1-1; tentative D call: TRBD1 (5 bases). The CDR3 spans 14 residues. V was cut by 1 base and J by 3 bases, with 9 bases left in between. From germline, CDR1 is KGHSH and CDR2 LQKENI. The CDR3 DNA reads TGTGCCAGCTCACCACGGGAGGGGCACACTGAAGCTTTCTTT. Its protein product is CASSPREGHTEAFF. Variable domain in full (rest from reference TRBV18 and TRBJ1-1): NAGVMQNPRHLVRRRGQEARLRCSPMKGHSHVYWYRQLPEEGLKFMVYLQKENIIDESGMPKERFSAEFPKEGPSILRIQQVVRGDSAAYFCASSPREGHTEAFFGQGTRLTVV.

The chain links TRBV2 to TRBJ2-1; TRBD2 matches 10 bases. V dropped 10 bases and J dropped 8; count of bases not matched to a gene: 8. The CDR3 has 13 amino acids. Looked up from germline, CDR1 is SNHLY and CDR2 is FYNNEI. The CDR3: CATASGSVYEQFF. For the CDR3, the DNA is TGTGCCACAGCTAGCGGGAGTGTATATGAGCAGTTCTTC.

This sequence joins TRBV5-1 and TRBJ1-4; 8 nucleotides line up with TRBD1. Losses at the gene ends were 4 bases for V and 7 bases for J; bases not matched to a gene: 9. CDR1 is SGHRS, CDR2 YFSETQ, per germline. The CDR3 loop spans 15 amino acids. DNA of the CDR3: TGCGCCAGCAGCGCCAATACCGGGACAGGTGAAAAACTGTTTTTT. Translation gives CASSANTGTGEKLFF.

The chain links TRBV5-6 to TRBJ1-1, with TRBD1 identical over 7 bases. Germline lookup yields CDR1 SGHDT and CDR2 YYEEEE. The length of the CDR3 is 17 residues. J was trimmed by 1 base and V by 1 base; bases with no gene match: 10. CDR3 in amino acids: CASSLRGQAGGNTEAFF. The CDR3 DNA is TGTGCCAGCAGCTTGCGAGGACAGGCAGGTGGGAACACTGAAGCTTTCTTT.

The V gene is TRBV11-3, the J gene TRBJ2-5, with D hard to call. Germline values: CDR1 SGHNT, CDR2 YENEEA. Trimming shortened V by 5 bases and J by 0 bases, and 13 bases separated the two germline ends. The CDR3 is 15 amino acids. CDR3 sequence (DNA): TGTGCCAGCAGCCCCGGCGACAAGTACCAAGAGACCCAGTACTTC. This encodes CASSPGDKYQETQYF. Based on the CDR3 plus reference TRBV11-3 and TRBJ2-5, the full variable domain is EAGVVQSPRYKIIEKKQPVAFWCNPISGHNTLYWYLQNLGQGPELLIRYENEEAVDDSQLPKDRFSAERLKGVDSTLKIQPAELGDSAVYLCASSPGDKYQETQYFGPGTRLLVL.

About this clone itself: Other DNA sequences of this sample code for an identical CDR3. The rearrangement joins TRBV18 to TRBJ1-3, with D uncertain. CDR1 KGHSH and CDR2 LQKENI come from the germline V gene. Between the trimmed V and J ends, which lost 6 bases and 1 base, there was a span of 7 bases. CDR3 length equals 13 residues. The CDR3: CASSPGSGNTIYF. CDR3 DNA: TGTGCCAGCTCCCCGGGGTCTGGAAACACCATATATTTT.

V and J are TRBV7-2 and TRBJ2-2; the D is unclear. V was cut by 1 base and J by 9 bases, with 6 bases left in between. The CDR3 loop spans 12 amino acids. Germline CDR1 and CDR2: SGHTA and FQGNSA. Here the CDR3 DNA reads TGTGCCAGCAGCTTAGTTTATAGGGAGCTGTTTTTT. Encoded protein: CASSLVYRELFF.

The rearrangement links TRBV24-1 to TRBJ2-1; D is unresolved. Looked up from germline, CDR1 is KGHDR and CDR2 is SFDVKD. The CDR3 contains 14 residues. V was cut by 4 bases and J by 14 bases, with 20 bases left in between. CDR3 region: CATSDPGQAVQEFF. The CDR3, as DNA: TGTGCCACCAGTGACCCCGGGCAGGCCGTCCAGGAGTTCTTC.

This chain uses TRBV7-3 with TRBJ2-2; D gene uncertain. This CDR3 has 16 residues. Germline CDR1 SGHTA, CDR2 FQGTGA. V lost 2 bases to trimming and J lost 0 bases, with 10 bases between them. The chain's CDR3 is CASSLWSAANTGELFF. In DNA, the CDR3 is TGTGCCAGCAGCTTATGGTCAGCCGCGAACACCGGGGAGCTGTTTTTT.

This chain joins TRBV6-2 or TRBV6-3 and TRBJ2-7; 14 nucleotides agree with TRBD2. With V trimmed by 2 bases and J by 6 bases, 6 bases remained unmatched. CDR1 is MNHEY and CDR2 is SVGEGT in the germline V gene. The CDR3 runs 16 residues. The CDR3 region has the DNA TGTGCCAGCAGTTACCCTCGACTAGCGGGAGGGCGCGAGCAGTACTTC. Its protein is CASSYPRLAGGREQYF.

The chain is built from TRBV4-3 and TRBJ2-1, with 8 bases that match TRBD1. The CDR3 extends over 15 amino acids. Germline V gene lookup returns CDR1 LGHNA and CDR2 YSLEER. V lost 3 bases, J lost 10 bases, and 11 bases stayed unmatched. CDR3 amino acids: CASSQAPDRAGEQFF. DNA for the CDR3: TGCGCCAGCAGCCAGGCCCCGGACAGGGCAGGGGAGCAGTTCTTC.

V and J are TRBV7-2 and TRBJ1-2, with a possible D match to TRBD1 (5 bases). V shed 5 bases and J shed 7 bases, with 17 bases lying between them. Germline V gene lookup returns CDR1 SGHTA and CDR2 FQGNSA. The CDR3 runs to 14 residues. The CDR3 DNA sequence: TGTGCCAGCAGCCCACCGGCAGGGAGCGGTGGCTACACCTTC. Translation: CASSPPAGSGGYTF.

The DNA of the CDR3 is TGTGCCAGCAGTTACTCAACTAACTATGGCTACACCTTC. Its translation is CASSYSTNYGYTF. This chain links TRBV6-2 or TRBV6-3 with TRBJ1-2, with no clear D. The CDR3 contains 13 residues. V was trimmed by 0 bases and J by 0 bases, leaving 2 bases between them. Looked up from germline, CDR1 is MNHEY and CDR2 is SVGEGT.